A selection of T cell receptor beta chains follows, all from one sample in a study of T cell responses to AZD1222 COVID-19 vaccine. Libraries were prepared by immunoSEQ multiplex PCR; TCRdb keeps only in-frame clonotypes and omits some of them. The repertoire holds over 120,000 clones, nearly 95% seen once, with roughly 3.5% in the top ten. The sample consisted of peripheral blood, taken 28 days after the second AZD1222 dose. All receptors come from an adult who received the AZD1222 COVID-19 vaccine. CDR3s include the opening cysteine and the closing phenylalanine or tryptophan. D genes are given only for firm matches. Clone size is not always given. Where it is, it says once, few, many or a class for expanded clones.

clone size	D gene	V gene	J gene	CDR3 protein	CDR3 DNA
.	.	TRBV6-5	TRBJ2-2	CASSYSTHLPTGELFF	TGTGCCAGCAGTTACTCGACACACCTCCCCACCGGGGAGCTGTTTTTT
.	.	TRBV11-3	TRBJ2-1	CATLPPRRGYNEQFF	TGTGCCACCCTGCCCCCGCGAAGGGGATACAATGAGCAGTTCTTC
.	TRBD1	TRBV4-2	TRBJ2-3	CASSQGTGDKRDTQYF	TGTGCCAGCAGCCAAGGGACAGGGGACAAGCGGGATACGCAGTATTTT
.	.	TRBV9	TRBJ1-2	CASSVLPDPDYGYTF	TGTGCCAGCAGCGTACTTCCGGACCCGGACTATGGCTACACCTTC
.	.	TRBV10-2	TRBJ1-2	CASSESGRANYGYTF	TGCGCCAGCAGTGAGTCGGGACGGGCCAACTATGGCTACACCTTC
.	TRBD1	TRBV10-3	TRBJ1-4	CAIADPGQGREKLFF	TGTGCCATCGCAGATCCGGGACAGGGCCGAGAAAAACTGTTTTTT
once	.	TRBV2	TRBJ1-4	CASSEGGWTEKLFF	TGTGCCAGCAGCGAAGGGGGTTGGACTGAAAAACTGTTTTTT
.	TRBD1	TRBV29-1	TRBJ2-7	CSVEDPGQGRNEQYF	TGCAGCGTTGAAGACCCGGGACAGGGGAGGAACGAGCAGTACTTC
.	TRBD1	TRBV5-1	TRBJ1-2	CATRDRDYGYTF	TGCGCCACCAGAGACAGGGACTATGGCTACACCTTC
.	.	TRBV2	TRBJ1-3	CASRAGSSGNTIYF	TGTGCCAGCAGGGCGGGGAGCTCTGGAAACACCATATATTTT
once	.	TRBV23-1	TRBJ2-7	CASKISQGSEQYF	TGCGCCAGCAAAATATCTCAGGGTTCTGAGCAGTACTTC
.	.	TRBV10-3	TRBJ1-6	CAISVNRDSISPLHF	TGTGCCATCAGCGTTAACAGGGATAGTATTTCACCCCTCCACTTT
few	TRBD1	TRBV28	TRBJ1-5	CASSRDRGRQPQHF	TGTGCCAGCAGTAGAGACAGGGGGCGACAGCCCCAGCATTTT
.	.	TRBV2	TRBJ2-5	CALVAGLPETQYF	TGTGCCCTCGTTGCAGGGCTGCCAGAGACCCAGTACTTC
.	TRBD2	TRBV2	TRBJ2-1	CASSSGRAYNEQFF	TGTGCCAGCAGTAGCGGGAGGGCCTACAATGAGCAGTTCTTC
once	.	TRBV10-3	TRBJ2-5	CAITEDGEGETQYF	TGTGCCATCACGGAGGACGGAGAGGGAGAGACCCAGTACTTC
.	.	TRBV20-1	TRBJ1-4	CRAVGNEKLFF	TGCAGAGCGGTCGGTAATGAAAAACTGTTTTTT
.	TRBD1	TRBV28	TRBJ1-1	CASSLPGGRTEAFF	TGTGCCAGCAGTTTACCAGGGGGCCGAACTGAAGCTTTCTTT
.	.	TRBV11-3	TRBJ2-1	CASSSHSYNEQFF	TGTGCCAGCAGCTCCCACTCCTACAATGAGCAGTTCTTC
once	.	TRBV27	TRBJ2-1	CASSSMAGLSYNEQFF	TGTGCCAGCAGTTCGATGGCGGGACTCTCCTACAATGAGCAGTTCTTC
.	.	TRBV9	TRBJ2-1	CASSVTADYNEQFF	TGTGCCAGCAGCGTAACAGCGGATTACAATGAGCAGTTCTTC
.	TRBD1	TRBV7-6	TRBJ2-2	CASSSTRTGRVTGELFF	TGTGCCAGCAGCTCCACCCGGACAGGGCGAGTCACCGGGGAGCTGTTTTTT
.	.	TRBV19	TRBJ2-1	CASSIIGGASSYNEQFF	TGTGCCAGTAGTATAATAGGGGGTGCCAGCTCCTACAATGAGCAGTTCTTC
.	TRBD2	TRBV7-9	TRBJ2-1	CASSRSGKVGQFF	TGTGCCAGCAGCCGTAGCGGGAAGGTTGGGCAGTTCTTC
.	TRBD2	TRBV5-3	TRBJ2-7	CARSSILAAGGVGKSYEQYF	TGTGCCAGAAGCTCGATACTAGCGGCAGGAGGTGTGGGTAAGTCCTACGAGCAGTACTTC
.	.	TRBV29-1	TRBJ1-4	CSVEVSRGSNEKLFF	TGCAGCGTTGAAGTGTCGCGGGGGAGTAATGAAAAACTGTTTTTT
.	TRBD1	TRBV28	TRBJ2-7	CASSDPGQLIDEQYF	TGTGCCAGCAGTGATCCGGGACAGCTCATCGACGAGCAGTACTTC
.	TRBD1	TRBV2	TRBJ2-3	CASSIDRGPDTQYF	TGTGCCAGCAGTATTGACAGGGGGCCAGATACGCAGTATTTT
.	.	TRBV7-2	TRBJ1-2	CASSLGLWQSGGYTF	TGTGCCAGCAGCTTAGGTCTATGGCAGTCTGGGGGCTACACCTTC
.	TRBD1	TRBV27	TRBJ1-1	CASSLSWGTGGSNEAFF	TGTGCCAGCAGTTTATCGTGGGGGACAGGGGGGAGCAATGAAGCTTTCTTT
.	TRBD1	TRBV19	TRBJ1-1	CASSDTGGDTEAFF	TGTGCCAGTAGTGATACAGGGGGCGACACTGAAGCTTTCTTT
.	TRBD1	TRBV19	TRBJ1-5	CASSMGTGVNQPQHF	TGTGCCAGTAGTATGGGGACAGGTGTGAATCAGCCCCAGCATTTT
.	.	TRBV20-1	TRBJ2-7	CSVHNYYEQYF	TGCAGTGTCCACAACTACTACGAGCAGTACTTC
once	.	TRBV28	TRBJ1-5	CASSSRSASTYQPQHF	TGTGCCAGCAGTTCCCGATCCGCTTCCACTTATCAGCCCCAGCATTTT
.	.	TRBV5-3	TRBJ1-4	CAVRGEKLFF	TGTGCCGTGAGGGGAGAAAAACTGTTTTTT
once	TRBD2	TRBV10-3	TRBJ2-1	CAISESLLDVGGRGQFF	TGTGCCATCAGTGAGTCGCTTTTAGACGTCGGCGGGAGGGGGCAGTTCTTC
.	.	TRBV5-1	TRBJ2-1	CASSLQGLLNNEQFF	TGCGCCAGCAGCTTGCAAGGGCTCTTGAACAATGAGCAGTTCTTC
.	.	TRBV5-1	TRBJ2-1	CASSLEASRGNEQFF	TGCGCCAGCAGCTTGGAAGCCAGCAGGGGCAATGAGCAGTTCTTC
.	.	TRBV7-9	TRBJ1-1	CASSLESDTEAFF	TGTGCCAGCAGCTTAGAATCCGACACTGAAGCTTTCTTT
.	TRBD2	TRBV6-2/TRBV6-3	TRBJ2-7	CASSTGTIPYEQYF	TGTGCCAGCAGTACTGGGACTATCCCCTACGAGCAGTACTTC
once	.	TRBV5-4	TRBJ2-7	CASSRDMVYEQYF	TGTGCCAGCAGCCGGGACATGGTGTACGAGCAGTACTTC
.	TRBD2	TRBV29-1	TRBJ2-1	CSVASGSWNEQFF	TGCAGCGTTGCTAGCGGGAGTTGGAATGAGCAGTTCTTC
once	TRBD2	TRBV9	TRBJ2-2	CASSVAGSGSSGELFF	TGTGCCAGCAGCGTAGCGGGTAGCGGGAGCTCCGGGGAGCTGTTTTTT
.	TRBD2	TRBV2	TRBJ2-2	CASSELAGEPGELFF	TGTGCCAGCAGTGAACTAGCGGGGGAACCCGGGGAGCTGTTTTTT
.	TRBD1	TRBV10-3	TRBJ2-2	CAISEPDRAGTGELFF	TGTGCCATCAGTGAGCCGGACAGGGCCGGCACCGGGGAGCTGTTTTTT